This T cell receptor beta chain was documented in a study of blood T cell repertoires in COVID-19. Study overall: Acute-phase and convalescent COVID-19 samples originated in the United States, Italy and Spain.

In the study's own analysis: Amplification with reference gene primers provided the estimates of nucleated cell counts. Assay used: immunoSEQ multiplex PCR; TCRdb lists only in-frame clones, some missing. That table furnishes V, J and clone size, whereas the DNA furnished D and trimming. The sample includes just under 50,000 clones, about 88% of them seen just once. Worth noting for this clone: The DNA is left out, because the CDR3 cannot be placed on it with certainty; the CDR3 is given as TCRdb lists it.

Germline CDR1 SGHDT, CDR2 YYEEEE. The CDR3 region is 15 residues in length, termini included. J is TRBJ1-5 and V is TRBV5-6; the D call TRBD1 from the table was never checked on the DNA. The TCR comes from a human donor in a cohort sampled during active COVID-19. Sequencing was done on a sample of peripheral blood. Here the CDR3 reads CASSSSGQVYQPQHF.